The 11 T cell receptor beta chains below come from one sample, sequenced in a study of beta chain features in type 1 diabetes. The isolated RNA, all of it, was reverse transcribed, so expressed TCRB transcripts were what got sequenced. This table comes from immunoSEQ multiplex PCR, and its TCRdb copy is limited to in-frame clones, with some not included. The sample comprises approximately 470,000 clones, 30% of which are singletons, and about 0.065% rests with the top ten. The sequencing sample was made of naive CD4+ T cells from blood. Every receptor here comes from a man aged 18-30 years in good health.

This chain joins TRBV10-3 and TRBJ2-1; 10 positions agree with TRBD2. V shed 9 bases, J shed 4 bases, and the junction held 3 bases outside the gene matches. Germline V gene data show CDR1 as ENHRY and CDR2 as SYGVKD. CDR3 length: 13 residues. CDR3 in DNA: TGTGCCATTACTAGCGGGGCGTACAATGAGCAGTTCTTC. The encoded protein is CAITSGAYNEQFF.

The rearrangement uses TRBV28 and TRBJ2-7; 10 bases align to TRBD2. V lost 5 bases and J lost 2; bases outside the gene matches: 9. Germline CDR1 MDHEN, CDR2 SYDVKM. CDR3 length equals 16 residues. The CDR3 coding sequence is TGTGCCAGCAGTCTCGCTAGCGGGAGTTGGACCTACGAGCAGTACTTC. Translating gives CASSLASGSWTYEQYF.

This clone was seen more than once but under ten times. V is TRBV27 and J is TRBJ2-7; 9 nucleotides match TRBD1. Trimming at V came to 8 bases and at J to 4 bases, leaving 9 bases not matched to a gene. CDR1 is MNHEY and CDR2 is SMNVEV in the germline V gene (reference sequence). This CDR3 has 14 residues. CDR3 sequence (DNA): TGTGCCAGCCGGGCACCGGGACAGGGATACGAGCAGTACTTC. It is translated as CASRAPGQGYEQYF.

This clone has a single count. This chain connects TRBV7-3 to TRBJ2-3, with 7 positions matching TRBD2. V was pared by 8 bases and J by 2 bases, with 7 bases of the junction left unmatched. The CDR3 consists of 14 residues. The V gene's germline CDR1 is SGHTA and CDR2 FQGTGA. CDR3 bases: TGTGCCAGCTCAGCTAGCGGAACCACAGATACGCAGTATTTT. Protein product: CASSASGTTDTQYF.

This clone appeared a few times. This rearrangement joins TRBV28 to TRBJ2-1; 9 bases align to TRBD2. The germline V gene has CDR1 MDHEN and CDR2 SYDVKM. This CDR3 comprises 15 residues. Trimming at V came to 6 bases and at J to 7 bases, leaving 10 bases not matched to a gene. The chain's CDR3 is CASRALAGEFNEQFF. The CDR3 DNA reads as TGTGCCAGCAGAGCATTAGCGGGAGAGTTTAATGAGCAGTTCTTC.

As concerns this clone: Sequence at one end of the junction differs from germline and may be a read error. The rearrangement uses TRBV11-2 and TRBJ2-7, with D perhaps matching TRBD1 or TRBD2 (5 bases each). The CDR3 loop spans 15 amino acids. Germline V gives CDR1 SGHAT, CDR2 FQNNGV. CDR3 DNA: TGTGCCAGCACCTTAGCCGGGGCTAGCCTCTACGAGCAGTACTTC. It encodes CASTLAGASLYEQYF.

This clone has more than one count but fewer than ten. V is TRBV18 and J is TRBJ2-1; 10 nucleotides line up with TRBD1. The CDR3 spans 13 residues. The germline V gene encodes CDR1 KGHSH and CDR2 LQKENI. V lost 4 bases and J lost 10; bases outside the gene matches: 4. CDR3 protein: CASSLGTGDEQFF. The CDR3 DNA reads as TGTGCCAGCTCACTTGGGACAGGGGACGAGCAGTTCTTC.

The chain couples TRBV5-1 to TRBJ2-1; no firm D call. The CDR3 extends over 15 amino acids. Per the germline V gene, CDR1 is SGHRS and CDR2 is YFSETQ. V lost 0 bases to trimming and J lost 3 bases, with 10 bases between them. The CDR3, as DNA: TGCGCCAGCAGCTTGGAAGATCAGAGCTACAATGAGCAGTTCTTC. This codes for CASSLEDQSYNEQFF.

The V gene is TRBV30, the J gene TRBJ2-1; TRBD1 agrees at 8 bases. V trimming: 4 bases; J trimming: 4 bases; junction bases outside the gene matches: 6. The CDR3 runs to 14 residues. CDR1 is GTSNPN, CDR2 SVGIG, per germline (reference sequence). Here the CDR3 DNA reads TGTGCCTGGAACGGGCAGGGGGCGTACAATGAGCAGTTCTTC. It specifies CAWNGQGAYNEQFF.

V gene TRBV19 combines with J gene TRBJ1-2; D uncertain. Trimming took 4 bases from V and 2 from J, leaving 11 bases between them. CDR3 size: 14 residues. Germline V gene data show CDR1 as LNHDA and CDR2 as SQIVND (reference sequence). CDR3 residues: CASSTRTGNYGYTF. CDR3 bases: TGTGCCAGTAGTACCAGGACCGGAAACTATGGCTACACCTTC.

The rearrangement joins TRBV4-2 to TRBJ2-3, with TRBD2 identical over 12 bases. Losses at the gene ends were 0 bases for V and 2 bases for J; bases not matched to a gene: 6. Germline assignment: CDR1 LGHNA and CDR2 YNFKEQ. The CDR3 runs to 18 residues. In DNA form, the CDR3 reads TGTGCCAGCAGCCAAGAATGGCTAGCGGGAGGGCTCACAGATACGCAGTATTTT. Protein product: CASSQEWLAGGLTDTQYF.